This TCR beta chain is from a study of CD8+ T cells in alopecia areata. As for the study in general: Treatment comprised oral tofacitinib, 5 to 10 mg twice daily, in treated patients. Severity was scored as percentage of affected scalp area in treated patients.

Treatment denoted: oral pan-JAK inhibitor, 5-10 mg twice daily. This clone was seen more than once but under ten times. RNA, once extracted, was reverse transcribed into cDNA for use as the sequencing template. Measured with immunoSEQ multiplex PCR; TCRdb has only the in-frame clones, and not every one. The sample contains over 100,000 clones, roughly three fifths of which appear only once. Sequencing used CD8+ T cells sorted from blood, obtained at week 24, from a patient treated with tofacitinib. This TCR came from a human donor with alopecia areata.

The CDR3 nucleotides are TGCGCCAGCAGCTTGAGGGGGGAATCCTACAATGAGCAGTTCTTC. Protein sequence: CASSLRGESYNEQFF. The chain links TRBV5-1 to TRBJ2-1; D is tentatively TRBD1 or TRBD2 (6 bases each). The CDR3 consists of 15 residues. Looked up from germline, CDR1 is SGHRS and CDR2 is YFSETQ. The ends were cut back, 1 base at V and 1 base at J, with 9 bases in the middle.